Listed below are T cell receptor beta chains from one sample, sequenced in a study of long-term antiretroviral therapy in people with HIV. TCRdb's table, derived via immunoSEQ multiplex PCR, lists solely in-frame clones and lacks some. The sample lists over 15,000 clones; about nine tenths were seen once. The specimen comprised unsorted PBMCs, sampled 3 years after starting antiretroviral therapy. Receptors originate from a man aged 50 to 60 with HIV. The CDR3 runs from the conserved cysteine through the conserved F or W. D genes are given only for firm matches. Size is stated for part of the rows, as once, few or many counts, or as a class when the clone is expanded.

TRBV4-3	12	-	TRBJ2-4	-	CASSLDHRFQYF	TGCGCCAGCAGCCTAGATCACCGTTTTCAGTACTTC
TRBV6-1	13	TRBD1	TRBJ1-1	-	CASSFTGAAEAFF	TGTGCCAGCAGTTTCACAGGGGCGGCTGAAGCTTTCTTT
TRBV27	13	-	TRBJ1-1	-	CASSLLKGGDAFF	TGTGCCAGCAGTTTGTTGAAGGGGGGAGACGCTTTCTTT
TRBV30	12	-	TRBJ2-3	-	CAWKPGADTQYF	TGTGCCTGGAAGCCGGGGGCGGATACGCAGTATTTT
TRBV2	13	TRBD1	TRBJ1-1	-	CASSADRGPEAFF	TGTGCCAGCAGCGCGGACAGGGGGCCTGAAGCTTTCTTT
TRBV12-5	12	-	TRBJ2-3	-	CASGLGADTQYF	TGTGCTAGTGGTTTGGGGGCAGATACGCAGTATTTT
TRBV18	18	-	TRBJ1-1	once	CASSPGRGLGAGATEAFF	TGTGCCAGCTCACCAGGGAGAGGTTTGGGGGCTGGGGCCACTGAAGCTTTCTTT
TRBV11-2	15	-	TRBJ1-1	-	CASSLGGAVYTEAFF	TGTGCCAGCAGCTTGGGGGGCGCGGTTTACACTGAAGCTTTCTTT
TRBV7-9	16	-	TRBJ1-1	-	CASSLALTGGSTEAFF	TGTGCCAGCAGCTTAGCCCTGACAGGAGGTAGCACTGAAGCTTTCTTT
TRBV30	12	-	TRBJ1-1	-	CAWSRRFTEAFF	TGTGCCTGGAGTCGTCGGTTTACTGAAGCTTTCTTT
TRBV18	18	-	TRBJ2-5	-	CASSRLLTGGNVEETQYF	TGTGCCAGCTCACGCCTCTTAACGGGGGGCAATGTTGAAGAGACCCAGTACTTC
TRBV5-1	14	-	TRBJ1-6	once	CASSFKGNDSPLHF	TGCGCCAGCAGCTTTAAGGGGAATGACTCACCCCTCCACTTT
TRBV2	15	-	TRBJ2-7	-	CASRPTGILSYEQYF	TGTGCCAGCAGGCCCACAGGGATACTATCCTACGAGCAGTACTTC
TRBV5-6	13	-	TRBJ2-7	-	CASSTGGHNEQYF	TGTGCCAGCAGTACGGGGGGCCACAACGAGCAGTACTTC
TRBV19	13	-	TRBJ2-7	-	CASSIQGSYEQYF	TGTGCCAGTAGTATACAGGGTTCCTACGAGCAGTACTTC
TRBV27	19	-	TRBJ1-4	-	CASSLFEPYSGAADEKLFF	TGTGCCAGCAGTTTATTCGAACCTTATTCTGGGGCGGCCGATGAAAAACTGTTTTTT
TRBV4-3	14	TRBD1	TRBJ1-2	-	CASRRTGGKGGYTF	TGCGCCAGCCGGAGGACAGGGGGAAAGGGTGGCTACACCTTC
TRBV6-5	14	TRBD2	TRBJ2-1	-	CASSTTSGGNEQFF	TGTGCCAGCAGTACGACTAGCGGGGGCAATGAGCAGTTCTTC
TRBV28	13	TRBD1	TRBJ1-2	-	CASSPTGVEGYTF	TGTGCCAGCAGCCCGACAGGGGTAGAGGGCTACACCTTC
TRBV27	13	-	TRBJ2-2	-	CASSLGNTGELFF	TGTGCCAGCAGTTTAGGGAACACCGGGGAGCTGTTTTTT